A single T cell receptor beta chain is shown here with its context. The source of the sample is a study of blood T cell repertoires in COVID-19. Study summary: Donors in the United States, Italy and Spain gave samples during acute or convalescent COVID-19. PBMCs, B-cell-depleted T cells, or T cells were the source of the cDNA or gDNA that made up the material.

There are 14 residues in the CDR3. The V and J ends lost 4 bases and 1 base respectively, with 9 bases between them. The germline CDR1 and CDR2 sequences are KGHDR and SFDVKD. Per the authors' pipeline: Cell counts per sample came from amplifying reference gene primers. Here immunoSEQ multiplex PCR was the method, and the copy in TCRdb shows in-frame clones only, minus some. The DNA was the basis for D and trimming; V, J and clone size are from that table. This sample has fewer than 200,000 clones, with around 83% found just once. This chain uses TRBV24-1 with TRBJ2-5; tentative D call: TRBD1 (5 bases). Sequences were obtained from PBMCs or T cells enriched from blood (not recorded which). This TCR derives from a woman aged 50 to 65 in a cohort exposed to, infected with or recovered from COVID-19 (not recorded which). The CDR3 reads CATSEPDSQETQYF. The CDR3 region has the DNA TGTGCCACCAGTGAACCCGACAGCCAAGAGACCCAGTACTTC.